Below are 12 T cell receptor beta chains sequenced from a single sample in a study of cytomegalovirus exposure and HLA in healthy donors. The primer mix had 60 Vbeta and 13 Jbeta primers. Profiling relied on immunoSEQ multiplex PCR, and the TCRdb table lists in-frame clones only, not all of them. The table has 150,000 to 200,000 clones, roughly 80% seen once. The sample comprised PBMCs. The receptors derive from a male donor in good health and CMV-seronegative.

The chain has TRBV27 and TRBJ2-5, with 9 bases identical to TRBD2. This CDR3 region has 15 residues. V dropped 2 bases and J dropped 3; count of bases not matched to a gene: 4. Per germline, CDR1 MNHEY and CDR2 SMNVEV (reference sequence). This chain's CDR3 is CASSLSSGGEETQYF. The CDR3 nucleotides read TGTGCCAGCAGTTTAAGTAGCGGGGGAGAAGAGACCCAGTACTTC.

The V and J genes are TRBV21-1 and TRBJ1-5; the table's D call, TRBD1, has no DNA check behind it. TRBV21-1 is recorded as a pseudogene. This CDR3 has 13 residues. The CDR3: CAGRDRVNQPQHF. The CDR3 coding sequence is TGTGCCGGAAGGGACAGGGTTAATCAGCCCCAGCATTTT.

This clone was found a few times. This chain uses TRBV5-4 with TRBJ2-4, with TRBD2 matching over 13 bases. V was pared by 4 bases and J by 7 bases, with 5 bases of the junction left unmatched. The CDR3 runs 15 residues. Germline CDR1 and CDR2: SGHNT and YYREEE (reference sequence). The CDR3 DNA reads TGTGCCAGCAGCGTGGAGACTAGCGGGAGGAACATTCAGTACTTC. Translated, it gives CASSVETSGRNIQYF.

This clone is a singleton in its sample. The genes are TRBV19 and TRBJ1-2; perhaps TRBD1 as D (5 bases). Germline-derived CDR1 and CDR2 are LNHDA and SQIVND (reference sequence). V lost 3 bases to trimming and J lost 8 bases, with 19 bases between them. CDR3 length: 15 amino acids. The CDR3 nucleotides read TGTGCCAGTAGTATGGTCGCGGGACGACCTCGGGGCTACACCTTC. Its translation: CASSMVAGRPRGYTF.

This clone was picked up a small number of times. The chain links TRBV5-5 to TRBJ2-7; 10 bases map to TRBD2. V shed 4 bases and J 4 bases; nucleotides not matched to a gene: 5. The CDR3 has 14 residues. Germline CDR1 is SGHKS and CDR2 is YYEKEE (reference sequence). This chain's CDR3 is CASSTGLANYEQYF. The CDR3 region has the DNA TGTGCCAGCAGCACGGGACTAGCGAATTACGAGCAGTACTTC.

The chain couples TRBV18 to TRBJ2-7, with TRBD1 matching 9 bases. Germline V gives CDR1 KGHSH, CDR2 LQKENI. The CDR3 runs to 15 residues. J lost 6 bases, V lost 3 bases, and 9 bases had no gene match. The CDR3 protein is CASSPRDRVRFEQYF. The CDR3 DNA sequence: TGTGCCAGCTCACCGAGGGACAGGGTAAGGTTCGAGCAGTACTTC.

This chain uses TRBV10-1 with TRBJ2-7, with 8 positions matching TRBD1. Per germline, CDR1 WNHNN and CDR2 SYGVQD (reference sequence). J was trimmed by 6 bases and V by 3 bases; bases with no gene match: 13. The CDR3 spans 16 residues. CDR3 sequence reads: CASSDRPGTGPGEQYF. CDR3 nucleotide sequence: TGCGCCAGCAGTGACCGTCCCGGGACAGGTCCGGGCGAGCAGTACTTC.

This clone was detected a few times. The V gene is TRBV19, the J gene TRBJ2-7; 7 bases agree with TRBD1. Unmatched junction bases numbered 7, after V lost 1 base and J lost 4 bases. The CDR3 contains 15 residues. Germline V gene lookup returns CDR1 LNHDA and CDR2 SQIVND (reference sequence). The CDR3 sequence is CASSIVGTVPYEQYF. In DNA form, the CDR3 reads TGTGCCAGTAGTATAGTCGGGACAGTCCCTTACGAGCAGTACTTC.

The chain uses TRBV9 and TRBJ2-7, with 7 bases lining up with TRBD1. Germline CDR1 SGDLS, CDR2 YYNGEE. This CDR3 has 12 residues. The trim removed 3 bases at V and 6 bases at J, leaving 3 bases unmatched. The CDR3 loop is CASSGPGGEQYF. CDR3 coding DNA: TGTGCCAGCAGCGGGCCAGGGGGCGAGCAGTACTTC.

Points on this clone: At one of its ends the junction is not consistent with the germline gene, which may arise from a read error. The V call is TRBV6-1, the J call TRBJ1-2; 7 nucleotides align to TRBD1. This CDR3 region has 13 residues. Germline V gene data show CDR1 as MNHNS and CDR2 as SASEGT. In nucleotides, the CDR3 is TGTGCCAGCACCAGAAGTGGTGGAGGGGGCTACCCCTTC. Translation: CASTRSGGGGYPF.

The chain employs TRBV25-1 and TRBJ2-5; D is undetermined. From germline, CDR1 is MGHDK and CDR2 SYGVNS. Trimming took 2 bases from V and 2 from J, leaving 3 bases between them. CDR3 length: 12 amino acids. The CDR3 DNA reads TGTGCCAGCAGTGAACCACAAGAGACCCAGTACTTC. It specifies CASSEPQETQYF.

CDR3 in amino acids: CASSLASGQGHTGELFF. As DNA, the CDR3 is TGCGCCAGCAGCTTGGCCAGTGGACAGGGACACACCGGGGAGCTGTTTTTT. This sequence joins TRBV5-1 and TRBJ2-2; TRBD1 matches at 8 bases. CDR1 and CDR2 (germline): SGHRS, YFSETQ. V shed 0 bases, J shed 3 bases, and the junction held 7 bases outside the gene matches. This CDR3 has 17 residues.